Presented here are 28 T cell receptor beta chains from one specimen sequenced in a study of T cell responses to AZD1222 COVID-19 vaccine. The repertoire was sequenced with immunoSEQ multiplex PCR; TCRdb's copy has only in-frame clones and lacks some. Here the sample spans around 110,000 clones, approximately 86% being singletons. The sequenced sample was peripheral blood, obtained on day 0 of AZD1222 vaccination. These receptors originate from an adult in good health.

The chain joins TRBV9 to TRBJ1-6; TRBD1 agrees at 7 bases. This CDR3 is built from 17 residues. Germline V lookup: CDR1 SGDLS, CDR2 YYNGEE. With V trimmed by 3 bases and J by 0 bases, 6 bases remained unmatched. CDR3 amino acids: CASSAGQRASYNSPLHF. The CDR3 DNA reads TGTGCCAGCAGCGCGGGACAGCGTGCCTCCTATAATTCACCCCTCCACTTT. The full variable domain, in which reference TRBV9 and TRBJ1-6 provide the parts outside the CDR3, is DSGVTQTPKHLITATGQRVTLRCSPRSGDLSVYWYQQSLDQGLQFLIQYYNGEERAKGNILERFSAQQFPDLHSELNLSSLELGDSALYFCASSAGQRASYNSPLHFGNGTRLTVT.

A note on this clone: Other DNA sequences within the sample encode an identical CDR3. V is TRBV19 and J is TRBJ1-1; TRBD1 matches at 8 bases. After removal of 5 bases from V and 4 bases from J, the junction contained 6 bases not matched to a gene. Germline CDR1 LNHDA, CDR2 SQIVND (reference sequence). This CDR3 is built from 14 residues. CDR3 coding DNA: TGTGCCAGTAGTCGTCAGGGGGCAGGCACTGAAGCTTTCTTT. It translates to CASSRQGAGTEAFF.

This chain connects TRBV6-2 or TRBV6-3 to TRBJ1-5; D is unresolved. There are 15 residues in the CDR3. The germline gives CDR1 MNHEY, CDR2 SVGEGT. V was clipped by 0 bases and J by 3 bases, with 9 bases between them. The CDR3 region has the DNA TGTGCCAGCAGTTACTCGCGGTTCTTCAATCAGCCCCAGCATTTT. The encoded protein is CASSYSRFFNQPQHF.

This clone was seen a single time. The chain has TRBV19 and TRBJ1-2, with 7 bases that match TRBD1. The CDR3 is made up of 15 amino acids. J was trimmed by 2 bases and V by 3 bases; bases with no gene match: 6. Germline values: CDR1 LNHDA, CDR2 SQIVND (reference sequence). The CDR3 DNA reads as TGTGCCAGTAGTATCGGCCAGGGGGGGAACTATGGCTACACCTTC. Amino acids: CASSIGQGGNYGYTF.

This sequence joins TRBV6-5 and TRBJ2-6, with D possibly TRBD2 on 5 matching bases. Germline loops: CDR1 MNHEY, CDR2 SVGAGI. The CDR3 extends over 15 amino acids. With 5 bases removed from V and 4 bases from J, the gap between germline ends came to 12 bases. In DNA, the CDR3 is TGTGCCAGCAGTACACTAGTCGAGGGGGCCAACGTCCTGACTTTC. Translating gives CASSTLVEGANVLTF.

Only one count was recorded for this clone. The chain joins TRBV19 to TRBJ2-3; TRBD2 agrees at 9 bases. The germline CDR1 and CDR2 sequences are LNHDA and SQIVND (reference sequence). The CDR3 is 15 residues long. J lost 5 bases, V lost 6 bases, and 9 bases had no gene match. This CDR3 is CASSRLAAGEDTQYF. DNA for the CDR3: TGTGCCAGTAGCCGACTAGCGGCGGGAGAAGATACGCAGTATTTT.

This clone was seen a single time. The V gene is TRBV27, the J gene TRBJ2-1; 7 nucleotides align to TRBD2. The CDR3 has 15 residues. V was clipped by 0 bases and J by 9 bases; unmatched bases: 8. CDR1 and CDR2 from the germline V gene are MNHEY and SMNVEV (reference sequence). The CDR3 protein is CASSLSGGGRGEQFF. The CDR3 bases are TGTGCCAGCAGTTTATCTGGCGGGGGACGCGGTGAGCAGTTCTTC.

The chain joins TRBV11-1 to TRBJ2-4, with TRBD1 matching over 10 bases. Trimming cost V 5 bases and J 1 base; bases outside gene matches: 2. This CDR3 has 15 amino acids. CDR1 is SGHAT and CDR2 is FQDESV in the germline V gene (reference sequence). Written as DNA, the CDR3 is TGTGCCAGCAGCCCGGGACAGGGGGCCAAAAACATTCAGTACTTC. Amino acids: CASSPGQGAKNIQYF. Drawing the rest from reference TRBV11-1 and TRBJ2-4, the complete variable domain is EAEVAQSPRYKITEKSQAVAFWCDPISGHATLYWYRQILGQGPELLVQFQDESVVDDSQLPKDRFSAERLKGVDSTLKIQPAELGDSAMYLCASSPGQGAKNIQYFGAGTRLSVL.

The genes are TRBV19 and TRBJ1-1, with D unresolved. Germline CDR1 reads LNHDA; CDR2 reads SQIVND (reference sequence). V was cut by 8 bases and J by 6 bases, with 13 bases left in between. CDR3 length: 12 residues. CDR3 coding DNA: TGTGCCAGTTCAGCGGGTACAGCTGAAGCTTTCTTT. It encodes CASSAGTAEAFF.

The chain uses TRBV7-2 and TRBJ2-7, with 7 bases aligning to TRBD1. Germline assignment: CDR1 SGHTA and CDR2 FQGNSA. The ends lost 2 bases at V and 0 bases at J; junction bases unmatched: 4. The CDR3 loop spans 15 amino acids. CDR3 in DNA: TGTGCCAGCAGCTTACCGACAGGGTTCTCCTACGAGCAGTACTTC. Translation gives CASSLPTGFSYEQYF.

V usage is TRBV9 and J usage is TRBJ2-1; D is unresolved. Trimming left V 3 bases short and J 1 base short, with 2 bases between. Germline V CDR1 and CDR2: SGDLS, YYNGEE. The CDR3 covers 12 residues. In nucleotides, the CDR3 is TGTGCCAGCAGCGCTTCCTACAATGAGCAGTTCTTC. It codes for CASSASYNEQFF.

The chain recombines TRBV19 with TRBJ1-1, with D unclear. V lost 4 bases and J 0 bases, leaving 12 bases between the germline ends. Germline V gene sequence: CDR1 LNHDA, CDR2 SQIVND (reference sequence). The CDR3 totals 15 residues. CDR3 bases: TGTGCCAGTAGTAGTGTGTCGTTCCTGAACACTGAAGCTTTCTTT. This encodes CASSSVSFLNTEAFF.

The CDR3 sequence is CASSHLVQGTEAFF. For the CDR3, the DNA is TGTGCCAGTAGTCACCTAGTACAGGGGACTGAAGCTTTCTTT. The chain joins TRBV19 to TRBJ1-1, with 7 bases aligning to TRBD1. V was clipped by 5 bases and J by 5 bases; unmatched bases: 8. Germline-derived CDR1 and CDR2 are LNHDA and SQIVND (reference sequence). This CDR3 contains 14 residues.

The chain is built from TRBV6-4 and TRBJ1-1, with D possibly being TRBD1 (6 bases). Trimming stripped 2 bases from V and 1 base from J, with 14 bases between. This CDR3 spans 16 amino acids. Germline V gives CDR1 MRHNA, CDR2 SNTAGT. The CDR3 bases are TGTGCCAGCAGTGACCTGGACAGAATAAAGAACACTGAAGCTTTCTTT. Protein sequence: CASSDLDRIKNTEAFF.

The chain joins TRBV19 to TRBJ1-2; possibly TRBD1 for D (5 bases). The CDR3 consists of 13 residues. Trimming took off 2 bases at V and 8 bases at J, with 12 bases between the two ends. Germline lookup yields CDR1 LNHDA and CDR2 SQIVND (reference sequence). CDR3 DNA: TGTGCCAGTAGTATAATGGGGGTTTGGGGCTACACCTTC. Protein product: CASSIMGVWGYTF.

V usage is TRBV27 and J usage is TRBJ1-4, with TRBD1 identical over 8 bases. Germline loops: CDR1 MNHEY, CDR2 SMNVEV (reference sequence). The CDR3 extends over 18 amino acids. Unmatched junction bases numbered 10, after V lost 4 bases and J lost 0 bases. CDR3 sequence (DNA): TGTGCCAGCAGTTGGGGGGGGCAGGGGGCATCAACTAATGAAAAACTGTTTTTT. Translated: CASSWGGQGASTNEKLFF.

The rearrangement joins TRBV11-2 to TRBJ1-2; TRBD1 might be the D (6 bases). Trimming removed 5 bases from V and 2 bases from J, with 9 bases in between. The CDR3 is 13 amino acids. Looked up from germline, CDR1 is SGHAT and CDR2 is FQNNGV. This CDR3 reads CASSTTGNYGYTF. CDR3 bases: TGTGCCAGCAGCACGACAGGAAACTATGGCTACACCTTC.

The CDR3 loop is CAWRRDRGHGGYTF. CDR3 DNA: TGTGCCTGGAGGAGGGACAGGGGGCATGGGGGCTACACCTTC. V gene TRBV30 combines with J gene TRBJ1-2, with 12 nucleotides matching TRBD1. The CDR3 runs 14 residues. Per the germline V gene, CDR1 is GTSNPN and CDR2 is SVGIG (reference sequence). Trimming cost V 3 bases and J 8 bases; bases outside gene matches: 7. Complete variable domain (other parts from reference TRBV30 and TRBJ1-2): SQTIHQWPATLVQPVGSPLSLECTVEGTSNPNLYWYRQAAGRGLQLLFYSVGIGQISSEVPQNLSASRPQDRQFILSSKKLLLSDSGFYLCAWRRDRGHGGYTFGSGTRLTVV.

This clone was detected only a few times. This chain joins TRBV5-4 and TRBJ1-1; 9 bases line up with TRBD1. V was clipped by 6 bases and J by 4 bases; unmatched bases: 10. The CDR3 length is 15 residues. The germline gives CDR1 SGHNT, CDR2 YYREEE (reference sequence). The DNA for the CDR3 is TGTGCCAGCACCCCCGGGACAGGGTCACCCACTGAAGCTTTCTTT. The encoded protein is CASTPGTGSPTEAFF.

The chain links TRBV4-2 to TRBJ1-4; D might be TRBD1 (6 bases). CDR3 length equals 17 residues. Germline V gene data show CDR1 as LGHNA and CDR2 as YNFKEQ. V lost 0 bases to trimming and J lost 0 bases, with 11 bases between them. CDR3 DNA: TGTGCCAGCAGCCAAGATCCAGGGGTCTCAACTAATGAAAAACTGTTTTTT. This codes for CASSQDPGVSTNEKLFF.

The V gene is TRBV27, the J gene TRBJ1-1; D is unresolved. Germline loops: CDR1 MNHEY, CDR2 SMNVEV (reference sequence). The CDR3 contains 16 residues. Trimming removed 5 bases at V and 1 base at J, with 17 bases between. CDR3 nucleotide sequence: TGTGCCAGCAGTCAGTTCTCGACAAGTCCGAACACTGAAGCTTTCTTT. Translation gives CASSQFSTSPNTEAFF.

The table lists this clone with a count of one. The CDR3 loop reads CATSDRGQGYEQYF. The DNA for the CDR3 is TGTGCCACCAGTGACCGGGGACAGGGCTACGAGCAGTACTTC. The V and J genes are TRBV24-1 and TRBJ2-7, with 9 positions matching TRBD1. Germline V gene sequence: CDR1 KGHDR, CDR2 SFDVKD. CDR3 length equals 14 residues. Germline trimming cut 4 bases from V and 3 bases from J; bases unmatched to any gene: 3.

The gene calls are TRBV6-5 and TRBJ1-2, with D unresolved. Germline loops: CDR1 MNHEY, CDR2 SVGAGI. This CDR3 has 16 amino acids. The V end lost 2 bases, the J end lost 2 bases, and 15 bases lay between the germline ends. CDR3 coding DNA: TGTGCCAGCAGTTACCGATGGTTTTCCACAAACTATGGCTACACCTTC. It encodes CASSYRWFSTNYGYTF.

The gene calls are TRBV19 and TRBJ1-1; D may be TRBD1 (6 bases). The CDR3 runs 13 residues. Looked up from germline, CDR1 is LNHDA and CDR2 is SQIVND (reference sequence). Between the trimmed V and J ends, which lost 2 bases and 5 bases, there was a span of 9 bases. The CDR3 DNA is TGTGCCAGTAGTATACCTGGACAGACTGAAGCTTTCTTT. This translates into CASSIPGQTEAFF.

The chain combines TRBV6-2 or TRBV6-3 with TRBJ1-1; D not certain. This CDR3 comprises 11 residues. V was trimmed by 3 bases and J by 6 bases, leaving 5 bases between them. CDR1 MNHEY and CDR2 SVGEGT come from the germline V gene. CDR3: CASSYLSEAFF. The DNA for the CDR3 is TGTGCCAGCAGTTATCTCTCTGAAGCTTTCTTT.

The chain joins TRBV2 to TRBJ2-7; possibly TRBD1 for D (6 bases). V gave up 4 bases and J gave up 5 bases, with 18 bases separating them. CDR1 and CDR2 from the germline V gene are SNHLY and FYNNEI. The CDR3 covers 15 residues. The CDR3 reads CASSALRGASHEQYF. The CDR3 nucleotides read TGTGCCAGCAGTGCCCTCAGGGGAGCGAGCCACGAGCAGTACTTC.

This chain uses TRBV9 with TRBJ2-5; D uncertain. Germline V gene sequence: CDR1 SGDLS, CDR2 YYNGEE. The V gene lost 0 bases and the J gene lost 1 base, with 7 bases spanning the gap. The length of the CDR3 is 14 residues. The CDR3 DNA follows: TGTGCCAGCAGCGTAGATCACAGCCAAGAGACCCAGTACTTC. It encodes CASSVDHSQETQYF.

This chain links TRBV5-1 with TRBJ1-1; a weak D match, TRBD1 (5 bases). Germline V gene lookup returns CDR1 SGHRS and CDR2 YFSETQ. The CDR3 runs to 15 residues. V gave up 4 bases and J gave up 1 base, with 14 bases separating them. The CDR3 DNA is TGCGCCAGCAGCCTCTACGGGACGGCGAACACTGAAGCTTTCTTT. Protein product: CASSLYGTANTEAFF.